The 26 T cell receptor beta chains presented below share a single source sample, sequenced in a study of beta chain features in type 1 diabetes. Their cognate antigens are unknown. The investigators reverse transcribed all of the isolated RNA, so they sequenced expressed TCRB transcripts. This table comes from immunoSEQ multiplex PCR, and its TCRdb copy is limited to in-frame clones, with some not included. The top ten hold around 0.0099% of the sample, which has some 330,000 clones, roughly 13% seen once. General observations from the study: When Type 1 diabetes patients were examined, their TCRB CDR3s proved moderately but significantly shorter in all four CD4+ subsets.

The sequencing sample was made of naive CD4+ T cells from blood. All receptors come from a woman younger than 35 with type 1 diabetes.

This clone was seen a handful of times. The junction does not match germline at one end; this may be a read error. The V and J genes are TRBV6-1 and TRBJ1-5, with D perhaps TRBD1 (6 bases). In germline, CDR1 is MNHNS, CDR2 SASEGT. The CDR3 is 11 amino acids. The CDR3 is CASSEEYRALF. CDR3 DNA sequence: TGTGCCAGCAGTGAGGAGTACAGGGCTCTCTTT.

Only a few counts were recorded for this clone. CDR3 sequence: CATGAYEQYF. CDR3 DNA sequence: TGTGCCACGGGGGCCTACGAGCAGTACTTC. The chain carries TRBV10-3 and TRBJ2-7, with D possibly matching TRBD2 (6 bases). Trimming shortened V by 10 bases and J by 2 bases, and 6 bases separated the two germline ends. From germline, CDR1 is ENHRY and CDR2 SYGVKD. There are 10 residues in the CDR3.

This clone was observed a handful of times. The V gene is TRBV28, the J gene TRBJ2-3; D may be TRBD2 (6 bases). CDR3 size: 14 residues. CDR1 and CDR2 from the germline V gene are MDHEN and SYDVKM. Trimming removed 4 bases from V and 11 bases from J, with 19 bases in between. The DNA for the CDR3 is TGTGCCAGCAGTTCAACACTAGCTGGGGCGCTGCAGTATTTT. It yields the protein CASSSTLAGALQYF.

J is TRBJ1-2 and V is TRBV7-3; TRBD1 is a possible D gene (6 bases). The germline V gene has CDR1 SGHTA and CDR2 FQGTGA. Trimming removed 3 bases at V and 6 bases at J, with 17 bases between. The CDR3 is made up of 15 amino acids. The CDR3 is CASSFSRGTADGYTF. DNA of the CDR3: TGTGCCAGCAGCTTCAGCAGGGGTACCGCAGATGGCTACACCTTC. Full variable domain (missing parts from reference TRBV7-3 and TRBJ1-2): GAGVSQTPSNKVTEKGKYVELRCDPISGHTALYWYRQSLGQGPEFLIYFQGTGAADDSGLPNDRFFAVRPEGSVSTLKIQRTERGDSAVYLCASSFSRGTADGYTFGSGTRLTVV.

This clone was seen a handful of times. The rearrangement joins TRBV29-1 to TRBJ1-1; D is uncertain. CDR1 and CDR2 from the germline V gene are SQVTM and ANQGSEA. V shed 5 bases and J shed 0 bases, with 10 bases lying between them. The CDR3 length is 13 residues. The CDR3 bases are TGCAGCGTTATAGGGAGGATGAACACTGAAGCTTTCTTT. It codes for CSVIGRMNTEAFF.

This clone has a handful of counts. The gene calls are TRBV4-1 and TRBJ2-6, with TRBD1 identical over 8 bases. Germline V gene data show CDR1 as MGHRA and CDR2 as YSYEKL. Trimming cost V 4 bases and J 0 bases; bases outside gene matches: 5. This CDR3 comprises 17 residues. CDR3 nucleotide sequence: TGCGCCAGCAGCCGAGGGACAGGCAACTCTGGGGCCAACGTCCTGACTTTC. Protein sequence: CASSRGTGNSGANVLTF.

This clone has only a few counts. The CDR3 coding sequence is TGCGCCAGCAGAGGTATTAGCGGGGACAATGAGCAGTTCTTC. This codes for CASRGISGDNEQFF. The J gene is TRBJ2-1, the V gene TRBV5-1; 8 bases line up with TRBD2. From germline, CDR1 is SGHRS and CDR2 YFSETQ. V dropped 5 bases and J dropped 5; count of bases not matched to a gene: 6. This CDR3 has 14 amino acids.

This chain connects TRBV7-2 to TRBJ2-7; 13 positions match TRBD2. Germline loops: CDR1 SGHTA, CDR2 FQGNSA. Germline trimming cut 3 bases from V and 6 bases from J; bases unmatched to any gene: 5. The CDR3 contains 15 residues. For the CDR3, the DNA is TGTGCCAGCAGCTTCACTAGCGGGAGGGCTCCCGAGCAGTACTTC. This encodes CASSFTSGRAPEQYF. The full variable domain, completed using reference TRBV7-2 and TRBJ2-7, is GAGVSQSPSNKVTEKGKDVELRCDPISGHTALYWYRQSLGQGLEFLIYFQGNSAPDKSGLPSDRFSAERTGGSVSTLTIQRTQQEDSAVYLCASSFTSGRAPEQYFGPGTRLTVT.

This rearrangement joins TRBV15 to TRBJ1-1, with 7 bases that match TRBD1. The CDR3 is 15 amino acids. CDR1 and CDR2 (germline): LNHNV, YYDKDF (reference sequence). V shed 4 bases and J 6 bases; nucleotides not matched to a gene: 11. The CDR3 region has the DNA TGTGCCACCAGCATAGACAGGGTTTTTATCTCTGAAGCTTTCTTT. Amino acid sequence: CATSIDRVFISEAFF.

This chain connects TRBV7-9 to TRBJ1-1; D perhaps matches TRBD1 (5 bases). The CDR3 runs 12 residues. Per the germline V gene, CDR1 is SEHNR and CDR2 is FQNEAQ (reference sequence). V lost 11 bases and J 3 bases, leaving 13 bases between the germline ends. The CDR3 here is CASIGGHTEAFF. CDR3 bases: TGTGCCTCCATCGGGGGACACACTGAAGCTTTCTTT.

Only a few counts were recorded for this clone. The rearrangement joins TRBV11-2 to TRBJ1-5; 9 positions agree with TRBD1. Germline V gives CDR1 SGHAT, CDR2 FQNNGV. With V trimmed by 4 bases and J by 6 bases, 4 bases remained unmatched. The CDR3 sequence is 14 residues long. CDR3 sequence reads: CASSSGTGSQPQHF. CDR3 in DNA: TGTGCCAGCAGCTCGGGGACAGGGAGTCAGCCCCAGCATTTT.

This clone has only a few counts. The CDR3, as DNA: TGCGCCAGCAGCTTACCAGCGGCACCCTACGAGCAGTACTTC. It specifies CASSLPAAPYEQYF. The J gene is TRBJ2-7, the V gene TRBV5-1; maybe TRBD2 (5 bases). The germline gives CDR1 SGHRS, CDR2 YFSETQ. The ends were cut back, 2 bases at V and 2 bases at J, with 11 bases in the middle. The CDR3 is made up of 14 amino acids.

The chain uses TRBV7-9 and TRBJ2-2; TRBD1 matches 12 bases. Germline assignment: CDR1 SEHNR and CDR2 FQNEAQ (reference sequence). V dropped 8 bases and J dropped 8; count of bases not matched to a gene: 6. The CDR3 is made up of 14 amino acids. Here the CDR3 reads CASVRDRGLGELFF. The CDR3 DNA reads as TGTGCCAGCGTCCGGGACAGGGGGCTTGGGGAGCTGTTTTTT.

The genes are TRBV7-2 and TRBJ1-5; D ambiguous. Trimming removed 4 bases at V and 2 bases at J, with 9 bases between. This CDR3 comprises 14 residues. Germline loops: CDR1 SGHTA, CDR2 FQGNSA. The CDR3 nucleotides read TGTGCCAGCAGCTGGGCCGCCGGCAATCAGCCCCAGCATTTT. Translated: CASSWAAGNQPQHF.

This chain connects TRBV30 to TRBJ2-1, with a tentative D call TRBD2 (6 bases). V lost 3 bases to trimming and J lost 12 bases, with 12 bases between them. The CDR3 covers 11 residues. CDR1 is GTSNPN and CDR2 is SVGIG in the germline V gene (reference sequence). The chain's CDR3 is CAWRVGRLQFF. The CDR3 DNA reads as TGTGCCTGGAGAGTAGGGAGGCTGCAGTTCTTC. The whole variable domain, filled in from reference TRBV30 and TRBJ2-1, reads SQTIHQWPATLVQPVGSPLSLECTVEGTSNPNLYWYRQAAGRGLQLLFYSVGIGQISSEVPQNLSASRPQDRQFILSSKKLLLSDSGFYLCAWRVGRLQFFGPGTRLTVL.

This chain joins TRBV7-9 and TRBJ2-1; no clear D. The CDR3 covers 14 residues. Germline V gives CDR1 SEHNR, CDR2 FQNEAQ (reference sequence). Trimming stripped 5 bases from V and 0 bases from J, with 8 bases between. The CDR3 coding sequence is TGTGCCAGCAGCCCTCGCAGCTCCTACAATGAGCAGTTCTTC. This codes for CASSPRSSYNEQFF.

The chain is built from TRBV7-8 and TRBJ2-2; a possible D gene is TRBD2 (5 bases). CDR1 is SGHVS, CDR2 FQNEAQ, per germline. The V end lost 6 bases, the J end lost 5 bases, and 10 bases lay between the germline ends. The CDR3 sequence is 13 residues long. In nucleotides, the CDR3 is TGTGCCAGCAGACCTACTAGGACCGGGGAGCTGTTTTTT. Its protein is CASRPTRTGELFF. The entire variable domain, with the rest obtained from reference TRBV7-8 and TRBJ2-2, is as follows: GAGVSQSPRYKVAKRGQDVALRCDPISGHVSLFWYQQALGQGPEFLTYFQNEAQLDKSGLPSDRFFAERPEGSVSTLKIQRTQQEDSAVYLCASRPTRTGELFFGEGSRLTVL.

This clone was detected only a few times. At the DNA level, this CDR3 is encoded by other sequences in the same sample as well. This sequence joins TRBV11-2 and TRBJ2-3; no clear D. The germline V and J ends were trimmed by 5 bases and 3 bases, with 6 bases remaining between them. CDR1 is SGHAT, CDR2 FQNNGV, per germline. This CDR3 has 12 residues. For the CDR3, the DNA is TGTGCCAGCAGCCCCACTACAGATACGCAGTATTTT. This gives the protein CASSPTTDTQYF.

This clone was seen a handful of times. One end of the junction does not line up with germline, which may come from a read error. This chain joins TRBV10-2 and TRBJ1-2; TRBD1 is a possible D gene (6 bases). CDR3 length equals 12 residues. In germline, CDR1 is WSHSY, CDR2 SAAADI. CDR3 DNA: TGTGCCAGCAGTGCAGGGGCGGAAGGTGTCACCTTC. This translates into CASSAGAEGVTF.

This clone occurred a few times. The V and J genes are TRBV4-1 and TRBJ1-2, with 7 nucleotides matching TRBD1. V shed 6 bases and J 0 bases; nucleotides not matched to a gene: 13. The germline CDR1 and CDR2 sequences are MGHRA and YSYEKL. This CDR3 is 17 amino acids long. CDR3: CASRSPGQQKTNYGYTF. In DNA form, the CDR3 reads TGCGCCAGCAGATCTCCGGGACAGCAAAAAACTAACTATGGCTACACCTTC.

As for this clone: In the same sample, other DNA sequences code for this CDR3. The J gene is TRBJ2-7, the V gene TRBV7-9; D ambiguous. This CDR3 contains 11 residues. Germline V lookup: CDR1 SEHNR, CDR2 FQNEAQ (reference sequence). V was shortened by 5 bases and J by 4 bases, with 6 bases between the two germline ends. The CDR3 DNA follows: TGTGCCAGCAGCCCCGGGTACGAGCAGTACTTC. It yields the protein CASSPGYEQYF. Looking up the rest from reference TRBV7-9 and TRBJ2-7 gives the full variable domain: DTGVSQNPRHKITKRGQNVTFRCDPISEHNRLYWYRQTLGQGPEFLTYFQNEAQLEKSRLLSDRFSAERPKGSFSTLEIQRTEQGDSAMYLCASSPGYEQYFGPGTRLTVT.

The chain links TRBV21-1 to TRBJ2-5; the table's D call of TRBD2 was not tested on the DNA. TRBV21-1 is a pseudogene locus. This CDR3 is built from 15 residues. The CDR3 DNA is TGTGCCAGCAGCCGGACTAGCGGCCTCCAAGAGACCCAGTACTTC. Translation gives CASSRTSGLQETQYF.

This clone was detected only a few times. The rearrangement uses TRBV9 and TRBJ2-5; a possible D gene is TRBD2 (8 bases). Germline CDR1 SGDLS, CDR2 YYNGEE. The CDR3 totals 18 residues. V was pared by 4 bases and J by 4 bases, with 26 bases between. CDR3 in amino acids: CASSISGKTSAGGETQYF. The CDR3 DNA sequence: TGTGCCAGCAGCATCAGCGGCAAGACTAGCGCAGGGGGAGAGACCCAGTACTTC.

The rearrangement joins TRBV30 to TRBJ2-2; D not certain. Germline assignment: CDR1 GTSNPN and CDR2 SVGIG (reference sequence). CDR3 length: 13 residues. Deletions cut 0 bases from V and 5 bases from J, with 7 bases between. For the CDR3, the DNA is TGTGCCTGGAGTGTATTCTTTACCGGGGAGCTGTTTTTT. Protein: CAWSVFFTGELFF. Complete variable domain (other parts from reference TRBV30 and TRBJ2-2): SQTIHQWPATLVQPVGSPLSLECTVEGTSNPNLYWYRQAAGRGLQLLFYSVGIGQISSEVPQNLSASRPQDRQFILSSKKLLLSDSGFYLCAWSVFFTGELFFGEGSRLTVL.

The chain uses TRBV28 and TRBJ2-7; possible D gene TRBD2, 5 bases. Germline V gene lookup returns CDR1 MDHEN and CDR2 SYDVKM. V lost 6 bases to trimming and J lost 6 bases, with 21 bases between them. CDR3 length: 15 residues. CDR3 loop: CASRVGQRKYPEQYF. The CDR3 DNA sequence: TGTGCCAGCAGGGTTGGCCAGCGGAAATACCCCGAGCAGTACTTC.

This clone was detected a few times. CDR3 in amino acids: CASSPNRDDGPQHF. CDR3 nucleotides: TGTGCCAGCTCGCCAAACAGGGATGACGGGCCCCAGCATTTT. This sequence joins TRBV18 and TRBJ1-5; a possible D gene is TRBD1 (6 bases). Germline CDR1 is KGHSH and CDR2 is LQKENI. This CDR3 comprises 14 residues. Trimming removed 6 bases at V and 9 bases at J, with 18 bases between.